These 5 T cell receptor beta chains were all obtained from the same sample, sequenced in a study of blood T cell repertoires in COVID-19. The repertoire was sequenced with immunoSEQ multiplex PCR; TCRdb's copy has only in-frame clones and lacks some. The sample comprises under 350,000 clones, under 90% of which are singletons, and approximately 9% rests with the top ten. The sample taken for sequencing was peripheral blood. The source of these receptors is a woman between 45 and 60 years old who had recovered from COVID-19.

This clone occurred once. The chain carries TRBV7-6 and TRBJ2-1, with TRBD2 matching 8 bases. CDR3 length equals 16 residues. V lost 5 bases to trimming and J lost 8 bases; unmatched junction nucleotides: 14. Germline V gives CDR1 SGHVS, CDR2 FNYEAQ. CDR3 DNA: TGTGCCAGCAGCCGAGATCCGGGGGGGGGCGGCGATGAGCAGTTCTTC. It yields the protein CASSRDPGGGGDEQFF.

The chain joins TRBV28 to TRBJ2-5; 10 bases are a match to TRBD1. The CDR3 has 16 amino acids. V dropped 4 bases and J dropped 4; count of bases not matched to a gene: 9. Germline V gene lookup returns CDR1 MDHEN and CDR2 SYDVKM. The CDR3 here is CASSWDRGVYGETQYF. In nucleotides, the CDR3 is TGTGCCAGCAGTTGGGACAGGGGTGTGTATGGAGAGACCCAGTACTTC. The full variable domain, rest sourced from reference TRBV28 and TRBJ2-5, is DVKVTQSSRYLVKRTGEKVFLECVQDMDHENMFWYRQDPGLGLRLIYFSYDVKMKEKGDIPEGYSVSREKKERFSLILESASTNQTSMYLCASSWDRGVYGETQYFGPGTRLLVL.

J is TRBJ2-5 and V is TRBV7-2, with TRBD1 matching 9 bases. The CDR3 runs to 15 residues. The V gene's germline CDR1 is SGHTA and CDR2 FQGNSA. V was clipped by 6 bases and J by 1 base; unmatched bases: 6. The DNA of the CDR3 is TGTGCCAGCAGACGACAGGGGGTGATCCAAGAGACCCAGTACTTC. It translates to CASRRQGVIQETQYF. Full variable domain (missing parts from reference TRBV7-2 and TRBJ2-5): GAGVSQSPSNKVTEKGKDVELRCDPISGHTALYWYRQSLGQGLEFLIYFQGNSAPDKSGLPSDRFSAERTGGSVSTLTIQRTQQEDSAVYLCASRRQGVIQETQYFGPGTRLLVL.

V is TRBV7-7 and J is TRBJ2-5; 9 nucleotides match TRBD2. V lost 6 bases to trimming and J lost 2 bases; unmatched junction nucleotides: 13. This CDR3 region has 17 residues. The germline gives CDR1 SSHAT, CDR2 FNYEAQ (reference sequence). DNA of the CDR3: TGTGCCAGCAGTCCCGAGTCGCGGGGGGGATATCAAGAGACCCAGTACTTC. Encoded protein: CASSPESRGGYQETQYF. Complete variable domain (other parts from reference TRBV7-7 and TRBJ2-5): GAGVSQSPRYKVTKRGQDVTLRCDPISSHATLYWYQQALGQGPEFLTYFNYEAQPDKSGLPSDRFSAERPEGSISTLTIQRTEQRDSAMYRCASSPESRGGYQETQYFGPGTRLLVL.

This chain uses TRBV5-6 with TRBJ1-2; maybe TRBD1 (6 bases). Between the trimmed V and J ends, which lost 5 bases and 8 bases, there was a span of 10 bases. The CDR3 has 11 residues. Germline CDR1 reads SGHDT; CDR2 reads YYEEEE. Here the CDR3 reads CASRGARGYTF. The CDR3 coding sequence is TGTGCCAGCAGGGGGGCGAGGGGCTACACCTTC.